Listed below are T cell receptor beta chains from one sample, sequenced in a study of blood T cell repertoires in COVID-19. The table came from immunoSEQ multiplex PCR; TCRdb's copy has only in-frame clones and leaves some out. The sample lists just over 250,000 clones, approximately 79% occurring once. Specimen: PBMCs or T cells enriched from blood (not recorded which). These receptors all come from a man aged 25 to 45 with acute COVID-19. The CDR3 runs from the conserved cysteine through the conserved F or W. The D gene is left open where the match is weak. Size tells how often a clone was seen (once, few, many) or the class of an expanded clone, and some rows leave it out.

j_call	v_call	d_call	clone_size	cdr3_aa	cdr3_nt
TRBJ2-1	TRBV24-1	-	-	CATSDGDKLGEQFF	TGTGCCACCAGTGATGGGGACAAACTAGGTGAGCAGTTCTTC
TRBJ2-1	TRBV27	TRBD1	-	CASSLVQGLWSYNEQFF	TGTGCCAGCAGTTTAGTACAGGGGTTGTGGTCCTACAATGAGCAGTTCTTC
TRBJ1-4	TRBV11-2	-	-	CASSPGGRAATNEKLFF	TGTGCCAGCAGCCCGGGGGGGAGGGCTGCAACTAATGAAAAACTGTTTTTT
TRBJ2-5	TRBV2	TRBD1	-	CASREQGAVGETQYF	TGTGCCAGCAGGGAACAGGGGGCAGTAGGAGAGACCCAGTACTTC
TRBJ2-2	TRBV5-1	-	-	CASSLVQSNTGELFF	TGCGCCAGCAGCTTGGTTCAATCGAACACCGGGGAGCTGTTTTTT
TRBJ2-5	TRBV5-1	-	once	CASSLALGLETQYF	TGCGCCAGCAGCTTGGCCCTGGGACTGGAGACCCAGTACTTC
TRBJ1-6	TRBV7-2	TRBD1	-	CASTRDRGNSPLHF	TGTGCCAGCACAAGGGACAGGGGCAATTCACCCCTCCACTTT
TRBJ1-2	TRBV5-8	TRBD1	-	CASSRDRGNYGYTF	TGTGCCAGCAGCCGGGACAGGGGTAACTATGGCTACACCTTC
TRBJ1-6	TRBV11-3	-	-	CASSITRYNSPLHF	TGTGCCAGCAGCATCACAAGATATAATTCACCCCTCCACTTT
TRBJ2-2	TRBV9	-	-	CASSPIRGYTGELFF	TGTGCCAGCAGCCCCATTCGGGGGTACACCGGGGAGCTGTTTTTT
TRBJ1-5	TRBV5-5	TRBD1	-	CASSKLRQGGGPSNQPQHF	TGTGCCAGCAGCAAACTACGACAGGGGGGTGGGCCTAGCAATCAGCCCCAGCATTTT
TRBJ1-4	TRBV5-1	-	-	CASRQDDYEKLFF	TGCGCCAGCAGACAGGACGATTATGAAAAACTGTTTTTT
TRBJ1-3	TRBV14	TRBD1	-	CASSPRQGPGNTIYF	TGTGCCAGCAGCCCACGACAGGGCCCTGGAAACACCATATATTTT
TRBJ1-5	TRBV28	TRBD1	-	CASSFPQPGQGKPQHF	TGTGCCAGCAGCTTCCCACAACCGGGACAGGGGAAGCCCCAGCATTTT
TRBJ1-1	TRBV29-1	-	-	CSVRDRPNTEAFF	TGCAGCGTGCGGGACCGACCGAACACTGAAGCTTTCTTT
TRBJ1-2	TRBV14	-	-	CASSQDGQSYYGYTF	TGTGCCAGCAGCCAAGATGGGCAGAGCTACTATGGCTACACCTTC
TRBJ2-3	TRBV3-1/TRBV3-2	TRBD2	few	CASSQDPAGGRDTQYF	TGTGCCAGCAGCCAAGATCCAGCGGGAGGCCGTGATACGCAGTATTTT
TRBJ1-3	TRBV6-5	-	-	CASSLEGGTGNTIYF	TGTGCCAGCAGTTTGGAGGGAGGAACTGGAAACACCATATATTTT
TRBJ1-4	TRBV7-8	TRBD1	-	CASSRDRGGEKLFF	TGTGCCAGCAGCCGGGACAGGGGAGGGGAAAAACTGTTTTTT
TRBJ2-3	TRBV2	TRBD2	few	CASRETGGWDTQYF	TGTGCCAGCAGAGAAACGGGGGGTTGGGATACGCAGTATTTT
TRBJ2-1	TRBV24-1	-	-	CATSDHIIKQFF	TGTGCCACCAGTGATCACATCATAAAGCAGTTCTTC
TRBJ1-5	TRBV30	-	-	CAWSTGSGNQPQHF	TGTGCCTGGAGCACGGGTAGTGGCAATCAGCCCCAGCATTTT
TRBJ1-4	TRBV6-5	TRBD1	-	CASSRPGQGGEKLFF	TGTGCCAGCAGTCGACCGGGACAGGGTGGTGAAAAACTGTTTTTT
TRBJ1-3	TRBV6-1	-	once	CASSEDDGSSGNTIYF	TGTGCCAGCAGTGAAGACGACGGGAGCTCTGGAAACACCATATATTTT
TRBJ1-5	TRBV6-5	-	once	CASRTTGDSNQPQHF	TGTGCCAGCAGGACGACAGGAGATAGCAATCAGCCCCAGCATTTT
TRBJ1-2	TRBV5-1	-	-	CASSYYTYGYTF	TGCGCCAGCAGCTATTACACGTATGGCTACACCTTC
TRBJ2-1	TRBV3-1/TRBV3-2	-	-	CASSQRGADEQFF	TGTGCCAGCAGCCAGCGGGGCGCCGATGAGCAGTTCTTC
TRBJ2-5	TRBV6-2/TRBV6-3	TRBD2	many	CASSYSTSGGETQYF	TGTGCCAGCAGTTACTCGACTAGCGGGGGAGAGACCCAGTACTTC